The subject of this entry is one T cell receptor beta chain. The data originate from a study of blood T cell repertoires in COVID-19. Across the whole study: Sources were T cells, B-cell-depleted T cells, or PBMCs; the material itself was cDNA or gDNA.

In the study's own analysis: Reference gene primer amplification gave estimated nucleated cell counts. The assay was immunoSEQ multiplex PCR, and TCRdb's table has in-frame clones only and misses some. The V and J calls and clone size come from that table; D and trimming were worked out from the DNA. The repertoire holds some 200,000 clones, with approximately 90% as singletons. Germline CDR1 is LNHDA and CDR2 is SQIVND (reference sequence). Trimming left V 1 base short and J 0 bases short, with 15 bases between. The CDR3 sequence is 18 residues long. The chain couples TRBV19 to TRBJ2-2; D unclear. The sequence was collected from an older man with acute or convalescent COVID-19. Sequencing was carried out using peripheral blood. DNA of the CDR3: TGTGCCAGTAGTATAGCTTACCTGGGCAGTACGAACACCGGGGAGCTGTTTTTT. Translating it yields CASSIAYLGSTNTGELFF.